This T cell receptor (beta chain) was found in a study of cytomegalovirus exposure and HLA in healthy donors. V was clipped by 4 bases and J by 6 bases; unmatched bases: 5. CDR1 is LGHNA, CDR2 YSLEER, per germline. There are 13 residues in the CDR3. Profiled with immunoSEQ multiplex PCR; TCRdb holds only in-frame clones, not every one. Of under 150,000 clones in the sample, roughly 90% are singletons; the top ten hold 6% to 7%. This sequence joins TRBV4-3 and TRBJ2-7; 8 nucleotides agree with TRBD1. Sequencing input: PBMCs. The origin of this receptor is a woman in her late teens or twenties in good health and CMV-seropositive. The CDR3 sequence: CASSRLGQGEQYF. The CDR3 DNA is TGCGCCAGCAGCCGTCTAGGACAGGGCGAGCAGTACTTC.